The 13 T cell receptor beta chains below come from one sample, sequenced in a study of T cell changes during pregnancy in multiple sclerosis. Libraries were prepared by immunoSEQ multiplex PCR; TCRdb keeps only in-frame clonotypes and omits some of them. The sample carries 40,000 to 65,000 clones, 85% to 95% recorded once. This material consisted of CD4+ T cells from peripheral blood mononuclear cells, taken in the third trimester of pregnancy. These TCRs come from a female donor with multiple sclerosis, enrolled in a pregnancy study.

This chain links TRBV4-2 with TRBJ2-5, with D possibly matching TRBD1 (5 bases). V lost 0 bases and J lost 5, with 16 bases in between. Per germline, CDR1 LGHNA and CDR2 YNFKEQ. The CDR3 sequence is 16 residues long. Written as DNA, the CDR3 is TGTGCCAGCAGCCAAGATCTCGGTAGGGGCTGGGAGACCCAGTACTTC. Amino acid sequence: CASSQDLGRGWETQYF.

The J gene is TRBJ2-2, the V gene TRBV7-8; possible D gene TRBD2, 5 bases. This CDR3 is 15 amino acids long. V gave up 2 bases and J gave up 0 bases, with 7 bases separating them. CDR1 is SGHVS, CDR2 FQNEAQ, per germline. The CDR3 spells CASSLRETNTGELFF. CDR3 nucleotide sequence: TGTGCCAGCAGCTTACGGGAAACGAACACCGGGGAGCTGTTTTTT. The variable domain in full, completed from reference TRBV7-8 and TRBJ2-2, reads GAGVSQSPRYKVAKRGQDVALRCDPISGHVSLFWYQQALGQGPEFLTYFQNEAQLDKSGLPSDRFFAERPEGSVSTLKIQRTQQEDSAVYLCASSLRETNTGELFFGEGSRLTVL.

The genes are TRBV7-2 and TRBJ2-3; 10 nucleotides match TRBD1. The CDR3 is 15 residues long. CDR1 is SGHTA and CDR2 is FQGNSA in the germline V gene. V trimming: 4 bases; J trimming: 6 bases; junction bases outside the gene matches: 7. The CDR3: CASSSDRGRFDTQYF. The CDR3 bases are TGTGCCAGCAGCTCAGACAGGGGGCGTTTCGATACGCAGTATTTT.

The chain carries TRBV5-4 and TRBJ1-2; TRBD1 agrees at 7 bases. Germline loops: CDR1 SGHNT, CDR2 YYREEE (reference sequence). The CDR3 is 13 amino acids. The V and J ends lost 6 bases and 4 bases, in that order; junction bases with no gene match: 6. The CDR3 loop reads CASTADRAYGYTF. The DNA for the CDR3 is TGTGCCAGCACCGCCGACAGGGCCTATGGCTACACCTTC.

The chain has TRBV6-5 and TRBJ2-5; TRBD2 is a possible D gene (7 bases). V shed 2 bases and J shed 7 bases, with 11 bases lying between them. The germline CDR1 and CDR2 sequences are MNHEY and SVGAGI. CDR3 length: 13 residues. The CDR3: CASSYIGGRTQYF. CDR3 bases: TGTGCCAGCAGTTACATCGGGGGGCGGACCCAGTACTTC.

The chain is built from TRBV18 and TRBJ2-7, with D perhaps TRBD1 (6 bases). This CDR3 is built from 15 residues. V was cut by 1 base and J by 3 bases, with 13 bases left in between. The germline V gene encodes CDR1 KGHSH and CDR2 LQKENI. CDR3 region: CASSPRVSGVYEQYF. The CDR3 nucleotides are TGTGCCAGCTCACCACGGGTTTCAGGGGTCTACGAGCAGTACTTC.

The chain is built from TRBV28 and TRBJ1-2; TRBD1 matches at 8 bases. The CDR3 runs to 13 residues. Germline assignment: CDR1 MDHEN and CDR2 SYDVKM. Unmatched junction bases numbered 8, after V lost 6 bases and J lost 8 bases. The CDR3 sequence: CASRRDRLGGYTF. In DNA, the CDR3 is TGTGCCAGCAGACGGGACAGGCTTGGAGGCTACACCTTC.

The rearrangement joins TRBV19 to TRBJ1-5; TRBD1 agrees at 9 bases. The CDR3 is 19 amino acids. Germline CDR1 LNHDA, CDR2 SQIVND (reference sequence). V was pared by 3 bases and J by 1 base, with 13 bases of the junction left unmatched. The CDR3 DNA follows: TGTGCCAGTAGTATGGGGTACCGGGACAGGGAAATAAGCAATCAGCCCCAGCATTTT. Amino acid sequence: CASSMGYRDREISNQPQHF.

The chain is built from TRBV21-1 and TRBJ1-1; the table's TRBD1 call for D was not verified on the DNA. TRBV21-1 is assigned pseudogene status. CDR3 size: 14 residues. CDR3 nucleotides: TGTGCCAGCAGCTCCGCAGGGGTGAACACTGAAGCTTTCTTT. This encodes CASSSAGVNTEAFF.

The V and J genes are TRBV7-3 and TRBJ2-1; TRBD2 aligns across 7 bases. V was clipped by 5 bases and J by 2 bases; unmatched bases: 12. The CDR3 covers 17 residues. The V gene's germline CDR1 is SGHTA and CDR2 FQGTGA. The CDR3 is CASSPKTSRGAYNEQFF. Written as DNA, the CDR3 is TGTGCCAGCAGCCCGAAGACTAGCCGAGGAGCCTACAATGAGCAGTTCTTC.

This clone was counted a single time. The identical CDR3 is also encoded by other nucleotide sequences in the sample. The rearrangement joins TRBV5-1 to TRBJ1-1; 10 bases line up with TRBD1. The germline V gene encodes CDR1 SGHRS and CDR2 YFSETQ. With V trimmed by 4 bases and J by 0 bases, 3 bases remained unmatched. The CDR3 length is 15 residues. The CDR3 DNA is TGCGCCAGCAGCACCGACAGGGGGCTGAACACTGAAGCTTTCTTT. This encodes CASSTDRGLNTEAFF.

The chain uses TRBV28 and TRBJ2-1; TRBD1 aligns across 9 bases. CDR3 size: 17 residues. V shed 6 bases and J 8 bases; nucleotides not matched to a gene: 17. In germline, CDR1 is MDHEN, CDR2 SYDVKM. As DNA, the CDR3 is TGTGCCAGCAGCCCGATCTTAGGGACAGGGCGATTCGATGAGCAGTTCTTC. It specifies CASSPILGTGRFDEQFF.

V and J are TRBV5-1 and TRBJ1-2; perhaps TRBD1 as D (5 bases). Germline V gene lookup returns CDR1 SGHRS and CDR2 YFSETQ. V lost 4 bases, J lost 8 bases, and 12 bases lay in between. The CDR3 covers 12 residues. The CDR3 DNA is TGCGCCAGCAGCCCCCAGGGCGACGGCTACACCTTC. Its protein product is CASSPQGDGYTF.